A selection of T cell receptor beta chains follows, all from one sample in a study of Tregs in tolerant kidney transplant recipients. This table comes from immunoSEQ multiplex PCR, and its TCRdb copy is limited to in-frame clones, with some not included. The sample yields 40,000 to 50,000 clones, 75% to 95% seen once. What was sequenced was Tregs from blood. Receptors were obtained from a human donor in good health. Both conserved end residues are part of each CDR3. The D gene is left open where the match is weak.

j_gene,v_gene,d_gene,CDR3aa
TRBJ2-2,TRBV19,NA,CASSLYTGELFF
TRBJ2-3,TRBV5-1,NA,CASTARAFGTDTQYF
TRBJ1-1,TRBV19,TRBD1,CASSMSRQGARGTEAFF
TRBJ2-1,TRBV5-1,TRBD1,CASSSRDRGEQFF
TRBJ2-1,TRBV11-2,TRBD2,CASSFGLVNNEQFF
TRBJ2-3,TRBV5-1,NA,CASSRPEKLDTQYF
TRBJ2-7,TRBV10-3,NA,CAISKGRGSYEQYF
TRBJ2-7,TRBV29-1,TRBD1,CSARFGTGPSEQYF
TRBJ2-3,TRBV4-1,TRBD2,CASSQDLGLAGTNTQYF
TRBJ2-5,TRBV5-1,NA,CASSPPVGTQYF
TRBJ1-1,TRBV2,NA,CASSRDAWTTEAFF
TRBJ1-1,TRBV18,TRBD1,CASSLQGAPTEAFF
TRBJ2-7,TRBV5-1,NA,CASTAGLTGPYEQYF
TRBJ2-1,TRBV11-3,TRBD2,CASSQGFSGPAPYNEQFF
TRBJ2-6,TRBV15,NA,CATSTGGGGANVLTF
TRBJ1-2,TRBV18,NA,CASSPSWGADGYTF
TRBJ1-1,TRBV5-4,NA,CASSIRNRGTEAFF
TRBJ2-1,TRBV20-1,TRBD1,CSAIDREQFF
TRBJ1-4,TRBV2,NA,CASCMGRSNEKLFF
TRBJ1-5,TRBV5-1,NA,CASSLSPGGNQPQHF
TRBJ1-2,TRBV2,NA,CASSKTFWDVSF
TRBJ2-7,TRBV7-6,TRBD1,CASSRDSLSSYEQYF
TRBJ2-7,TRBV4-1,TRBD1,CASSPGQYEQYF
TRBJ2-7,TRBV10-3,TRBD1,CAISGQGIYSYEQYF
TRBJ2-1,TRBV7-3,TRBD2,CASSLTSGGRRFF
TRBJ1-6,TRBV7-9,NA,CASSVAGRTNSPLHF
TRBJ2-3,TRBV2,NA,CASSKQGILSTDTQYF
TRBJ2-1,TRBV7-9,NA,CASRTYNEQFF
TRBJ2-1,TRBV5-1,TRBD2,CASSPPRLAGGHRSSYNEQFF
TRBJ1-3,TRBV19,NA,CASSPLRELSGNTIYF
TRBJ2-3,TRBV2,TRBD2,CATKTGTTSTDTQYF
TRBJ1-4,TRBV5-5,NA,CASSRQPRAPTLEANEKLFF
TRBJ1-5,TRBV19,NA,CASSMTGEPQHF
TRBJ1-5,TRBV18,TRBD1,CASSPLGQGNQPQHF
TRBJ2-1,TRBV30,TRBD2,CASFSAGVSGKQFF
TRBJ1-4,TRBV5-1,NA,CASSPWDLGEKLFF
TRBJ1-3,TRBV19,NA,CASSSGAGARGNTIYF